The next 24 T cell receptor beta chains were all read from a single sample in a study of beta chain features in type 1 diabetes. Findings and limits, study-wide: Moderate yet significant TCRB CDR3 shortening was seen in Type 1 diabetes patients in all four CD4+ subsets.

For these TCRs, the target antigens are not known. Expressed TCRB transcripts got sequenced, as all isolated RNA was reverse transcribed. Produced via immunoSEQ multiplex PCR; TCRdb's table is partial and in-frame only. The profile shows roughly 340,000 clones, approximately 15% of them singletons. What was sequenced was naive CD4+ T cells from blood. These receptors all stem from a woman under 30 with type 1 diabetes.

The rearrangement links TRBV7-3 to TRBJ2-3; 7 bases match TRBD2. Germline-derived CDR1 and CDR2 are SGHTA and FQGTGA. Losses at the gene ends were 4 bases for V and 4 bases for J; bases not matched to a gene: 8. CDR3 length: 15 amino acids. This CDR3 is CASSSLAGVADTQYF. The DNA for the CDR3 is TGTGCCAGCAGCTCCCTGGCGGGAGTGGCAGATACGCAGTATTTT.

This rearrangement joins TRBV7-2 to TRBJ1-5; 7 positions agree with TRBD1. In germline, CDR1 is SGHTA, CDR2 FQGNSA. Losses at the gene ends were 5 bases for V and 1 base for J; bases not matched to a gene: 5. The CDR3 consists of 15 residues. In nucleotides, the CDR3 is TGTGCCAGCAGCCTCCAGGGGGGAAGCAATCAGCCCCAGCATTTT. As protein: CASSLQGGSNQPQHF.

The sample holds a few counts of this clone. Other DNA sequences in this specimen translate into the identical CDR3. The CDR3, as DNA: TGTGCCAGCAGTTACTCGACAGGGGGCAACTATGGCTACACCTTC. It codes for CASSYSTGGNYGYTF. The genes are TRBV6-5 and TRBJ1-2; 10 bases are shared with TRBD1. CDR1 MNHEY and CDR2 SVGAGI come from the germline V gene. This CDR3 is built from 15 residues. With 0 bases clipped from V and 2 bases from J, the junction kept 0 bases outside the gene matches.

The sample holds a few counts of this clone. The chain recombines TRBV29-1 with TRBJ1-1; D not certain. Deletions cut 6 bases from V and 1 base from J, with 9 bases between. This CDR3 has 12 amino acids. Germline CDR1 reads SQVTM; CDR2 reads ANQGSEA. The CDR3 region is CSVLRRNTEAFF. The DNA for the CDR3 is TGCAGCGTCCTAAGAAGGAACACTGAAGCTTTCTTT.

This clone was recorded a few times. The gene calls are TRBV6-5 and TRBJ2-1; D ambiguous. In germline, CDR1 is MNHEY, CDR2 SVGAGI. V lost 6 bases and J 0 bases, leaving 3 bases between the germline ends. The CDR3 is 12 amino acids. The CDR3 is CASRASYNEQFF. As DNA, the CDR3 is TGTGCCAGCAGGGCCTCCTACAATGAGCAGTTCTTC.

The V and J genes are TRBV2 and TRBJ2-7; 8 bases line up with TRBD1. The CDR3 length is 12 residues. J was trimmed by 6 bases and V by 7 bases; bases with no gene match: 5. The germline CDR1 and CDR2 sequences are SNHLY and FYNNEI. The CDR3 DNA sequence: TGTGCCAGCAATTTGGACAGGGCCGAGCAGTACTTC. Protein: CASNLDRAEQYF. The full variable domain, with the rest looked up from reference TRBV2 and TRBJ2-7, is EPEVTQTPSHQVTQMGQEVILRCVPISNHLYFYWYRQILGQKVEFLVSFYNNEISEKSEIFDDQFSVERPDGSNFTLKIRSTKLEDSAMYFCASNLDRAEQYFGPGTRLTVT.

Regarding this clone: The sample has other DNA sequences that encode this CDR3 too. The chain combines TRBV18 with TRBJ2-5, with a weak D call TRBD2 (5 bases). Trimming removed 3 bases at V and 5 bases at J, with 7 bases between. Germline V gene sequence: CDR1 KGHSH, CDR2 LQKENI. The CDR3 has 12 amino acids. The CDR3: CASSPPGETQYF. The CDR3 DNA follows: TGTGCCAGCTCACCCCCGGGGGAGACCCAGTACTTC.

This clone appeared a few times. The rearrangement uses TRBV5-1 and TRBJ2-4, with 7 bases that match TRBD2. CDR1 and CDR2 from the germline V gene are SGHRS and YFSETQ. The junction had 7 bases not matched to a gene; V was cut back by 4 bases and J by 3 bases. The CDR3 is made up of 15 amino acids. CDR3 region: CASSRPGGLKNIQYF. The CDR3 DNA reads as TGCGCCAGCAGCCGGCCGGGGGGACTCAAAAACATTCAGTACTTC.

V usage is TRBV6-6 and J usage is TRBJ2-2; 8 positions agree with TRBD1. In germline, CDR1 is MNHNY, CDR2 SVGAGI (reference sequence). This CDR3 contains 13 residues. J lost 4 bases, V lost 6 bases, and 1 base had no gene match. The DNA for the CDR3 is TGTGCCAGCAGCGACAGGGGCACCGGGGAGCTGTTTTTT. As protein: CASSDRGTGELFF.

V usage is TRBV11-2 and J usage is TRBJ2-2; D gene ambiguous. V lost 1 base, J lost 6 bases, and 12 bases lay in between. The CDR3 covers 15 residues. The germline CDR1 and CDR2 sequences are SGHAT and FQNNGV. The CDR3 reads CASSLVPQVPGELFF. The CDR3 DNA sequence: TGTGCCAGCAGCTTAGTTCCCCAGGTGCCCGGGGAGCTGTTTTTT.

This clone was observed a handful of times. This chain joins TRBV28 and TRBJ1-2; D is unresolved. The V gene lost 2 bases and the J gene lost 4 bases, with 5 bases spanning the gap. CDR3 length equals 12 residues. From germline, CDR1 is MDHEN and CDR2 SYDVKM. The CDR3 loop is CASSLGPYGYTF. DNA of the CDR3: TGTGCCAGCAGTTTAGGGCCCTATGGCTACACCTTC.

This chain links TRBV30 with TRBJ1-2; 8 nucleotides line up with TRBD1. Per the germline V gene, CDR1 is GTSNPN and CDR2 is SVGIG (reference sequence). V lost 3 bases and J lost 8; bases outside the gene matches: 2. The CDR3 totals 11 residues. CDR3: CAWSRGRGYTF. The CDR3 DNA reads as TGTGCCTGGAGCAGGGGGCGGGGCTACACCTTC.

This clone came up a few times. The chain carries TRBV7-9 and TRBJ1-2; D gene ambiguous. This CDR3 spans 14 amino acids. With 3 bases removed from V and 0 bases from J, the gap between germline ends came to 8 bases. Germline lookup yields CDR1 SEHNR and CDR2 FQNEAQ (reference sequence). Here the CDR3 reads CASSFSAANYGYTF. CDR3 coding DNA: TGTGCCAGCAGCTTTTCTGCGGCTAACTATGGCTACACCTTC.

This clone was seen more than once but under ten times. The genes are TRBV18 and TRBJ1-1; TRBD1 matches 9 bases. The CDR3 spans 14 residues. Germline-derived CDR1 and CDR2 are KGHSH and LQKENI. J lost 4 bases, V lost 3 bases, and 3 bases had no gene match. The CDR3 bases are TGTGCCAGCTCACCGGGACAGGGTTTCACTGAAGCTTTCTTT. Its translation is CASSPGQGFTEAFF.

Worth noting for this clone: Other nucleotide sequences in the sample specify the same CDR3. The chain is built from TRBV18 and TRBJ2-5, with unresolved D. Looked up from germline, CDR1 is KGHSH and CDR2 is LQKENI. The CDR3 is 13 residues long. The V end was cut by 2 bases, the J end by 1 base, with 5 bases between. This CDR3 reads CASSPGSQETQYF. The CDR3 DNA reads as TGTGCCAGCTCACCAGGCAGCCAAGAGACCCAGTACTTC.

The chain recombines TRBV11-2 with TRBJ2-5, with 10 bases aligning to TRBD1. The germline gives CDR1 SGHAT, CDR2 FQNNGV. The CDR3 has 14 amino acids. V lost 4 bases and J lost 6; bases outside the gene matches: 5. DNA of the CDR3: TGTGCCAGCAGCTATGGACAGGGGGGGCAGACCCAGTACTTC. This gives the protein CASSYGQGGQTQYF.

A few counts support this clone. The genes are TRBV21-1 and TRBJ2-7; the table assigns TRBD1, which was not confirmed against the DNA. TRBV21-1 is a documented pseudogene. This CDR3 contains 17 residues. CDR3 coding DNA: TGTGCCAGCAGCCCACGAAAGCCAGGACACCTCTCCTACGAGCAGTACGTC. Translated: CASSPRKPGHLSYEQYV.

Of note for this clone: Other nucleotide sequences from this sample produce the same CDR3. V is TRBV5-6 and J is TRBJ2-3; 11 nucleotides agree with TRBD1. Trimming cost V 4 bases and J 3 bases; bases outside gene matches: 4. The CDR3 is 15 amino acids. In germline, CDR1 is SGHDT, CDR2 YYEEEE. The CDR3: CASSPGTGGTDTQYF. As DNA, the CDR3 is TGTGCCAGCAGCCCAGGGACAGGGGGGACAGATACGCAGTATTTT.

In this sample, this clone turned up a few times. This rearrangement joins TRBV10-3 to TRBJ2-2; tentatively, D is TRBD1 (6 bases). Trimming took off 11 bases at V and 4 bases at J, with 17 bases between the two ends. The CDR3 covers 14 residues. Per the germline V gene, CDR1 is ENHRY and CDR2 is SYGVKD. Here the CDR3 DNA reads TGTGCCCTCCGGACAGAGGCTCGCACCGGGGAGCTGTTTTTT. This translates into CALRTEARTGELFF.

This clone has just a few counts. V is TRBV7-3 and J is TRBJ2-1, with TRBD2 matching 7 bases. This CDR3 region has 14 residues. V dropped 1 base and J dropped 6; count of bases not matched to a gene: 3. The germline V gene has CDR1 SGHTA and CDR2 FQGTGA. CDR3 residues: CASSLRGRANEQFF. In nucleotides, the CDR3 is TGTGCCAGCAGCTTAAGAGGGAGGGCCAATGAGCAGTTCTTC.

This clone showed up just a few times. CDR3 bases: TGTGCCAGCTCACCGCCGGGACAGGCGAACACCGGGGAGCTGTTTTTT. Amino acids: CASSPPGQANTGELFF. The gene calls are TRBV18 and TRBJ2-2; 8 positions agree with TRBD1. Per germline, CDR1 KGHSH and CDR2 LQKENI. V was pared by 3 bases and J by 0 bases, with 3 bases of the junction left unmatched. This CDR3 contains 16 residues.

This clone has just a few counts. The chain joins TRBV7-9 to TRBJ2-3, with D perhaps TRBD1 (5 bases). There are 12 residues in the CDR3. CDR1 and CDR2 from the germline V gene are SEHNR and FQNEAQ (reference sequence). Trimming stripped 7 bases from V and 6 bases from J, with 11 bases between. CDR3 protein: CASTWGRDTQYF. CDR3 coding DNA: TGTGCCAGCACCTGGGGCCGGGATACGCAGTATTTT.

The chain is built from TRBV11-1 and TRBJ2-4; 8 bases agree with TRBD1. This CDR3 contains 15 residues. CDR1 is SGHAT and CDR2 is FQDESV in the germline V gene (reference sequence). J gave up 6 bases and V 4 bases, and 8 bases lay outside the gene matches. The CDR3 DNA reads as TGTGCCAGCAGCTCCCGGACAGGGTTTGGAAACATTCAGTACTTC. It translates to CASSSRTGFGNIQYF.

This clone has just a few counts. The rearrangement links TRBV5-1 to TRBJ2-1, with 11 bases lining up with TRBD2. Germline CDR1 and CDR2: SGHRS and YFSETQ. V lost 4 bases and J lost 5; bases outside the gene matches: 5. The CDR3 spans 15 residues. As DNA, the CDR3 is TGCGCCAGCAGCCAAAGACTAGCGGGAAACAATGAGCAGTTCTTC. Residues: CASSQRLAGNNEQFF. The whole variable domain, remainder taken from reference TRBV5-1 and TRBJ2-1, is KAGVTQTPRYLIKTRGQQVTLSCSPISGHRSVSWYQQTPGQGLQFLFEYFSETQRNKGNFPGRFSGRQFSNSRSEMNVSTLELGDSALYLCASSQRLAGNNEQFFGPGTRLTVL.